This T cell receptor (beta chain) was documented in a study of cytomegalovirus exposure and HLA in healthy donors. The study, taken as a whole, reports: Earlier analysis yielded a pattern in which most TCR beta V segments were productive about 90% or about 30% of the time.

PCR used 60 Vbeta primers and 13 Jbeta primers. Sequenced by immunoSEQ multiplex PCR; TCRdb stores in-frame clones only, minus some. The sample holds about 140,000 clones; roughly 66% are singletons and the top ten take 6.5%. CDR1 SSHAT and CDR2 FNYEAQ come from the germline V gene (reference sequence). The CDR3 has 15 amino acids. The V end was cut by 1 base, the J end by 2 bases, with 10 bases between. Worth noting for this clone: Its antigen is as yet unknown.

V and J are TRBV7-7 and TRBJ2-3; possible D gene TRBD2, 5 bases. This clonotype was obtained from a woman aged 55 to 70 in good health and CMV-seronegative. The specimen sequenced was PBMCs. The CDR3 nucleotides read TGTGCCAGCAGCTTAGATTCGGGGATCACAGATACGCAGTATTTT. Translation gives CASSLDSGITDTQYF.